The rows below give T cell receptor beta chains drawn from one sample of a study of PD-1 blockade in mismatch repair-deficient tumors. Produced via immunoSEQ multiplex PCR; TCRdb's table is partial and in-frame only. Here the sample spans fewer than 100,000 clones, over 70% being singletons. The source material was peripheral blood, sampled 12 weeks after starting pembrolizumab. These receptors originate from an adult with mismatch repair-deficient cancer. Each CDR3 is given with its conserved first and last residue. D genes are given only for firm matches. For some rows the clone size is stated as once, few or many, or as a class when expanded; others skip it.

D gene: TRBD1
clone size: -
V gene: TRBV25-1
J gene: TRBJ2-2
CDR3 protein: CASSPDRGWTGELFF
CDR3 DNA: TGTGCCAGCAGTCCAGACAGGGGGTGGACCGGGGAGCTGTTTTTT

D gene: TRBD1
clone size: -
V gene: TRBV6-4
J gene: TRBJ2-1
CDR3 protein: CASSSIGTGYNEQFF
CDR3 DNA: TGTGCCAGCAGTTCTATAGGGACAGGTTACAATGAGCAGTTCTTC

D gene: -
clone size: -
V gene: TRBV6-5
J gene: TRBJ1-5
CDR3 protein: CASSQVPDQPQHF
CDR3 DNA: TGTGCCAGCAGTCAGGTTCCCGATCAGCCCCAGCATTTT

D gene: TRBD1
clone size: -
V gene: TRBV10-3
J gene: TRBJ2-7
CDR3 protein: CAISYKGQGGYEQYF
CDR3 DNA: TGTGCCATCAGTTACAAGGGACAGGGAGGTTACGAGCAGTACTTC

D gene: -
clone size: -
V gene: TRBV19
J gene: TRBJ2-7
CDR3 protein: CASSNNRAVDEQYF
CDR3 DNA: TGTGCCAGTAGTAATAACAGGGCGGTGGACGAGCAGTACTTC

D gene: TRBD1
clone size: -
V gene: TRBV25-1
J gene: TRBJ1-4
CDR3 protein: CASSPYRGRKLFF
CDR3 DNA: TGTGCCAGCAGTCCCTACAGGGGGCGAAAACTGTTTTTT

D gene: TRBD1
clone size: -
V gene: TRBV6-5
J gene: TRBJ1-5
CDR3 protein: CASRGDRIGNQPQHF
CDR3 DNA: TGTGCCAGCAGGGGGGACAGAATTGGCAATCAGCCCCAGCATTTT

D gene: -
clone size: once
V gene: TRBV18
J gene: TRBJ2-7
CDR3 protein: CASSRSEAYEQYF
CDR3 DNA: TGTGCCAGCTCACGATCCGAGGCCTACGAGCAGTACTTC

D gene: TRBD2
clone size: -
V gene: TRBV11-2
J gene: TRBJ2-1
CDR3 protein: CASSRTSGSNEQFF
CDR3 DNA: TGTGCCAGCAGCCGGACTAGCGGGAGCAATGAGCAGTTCTTC

D gene: -
clone size: -
V gene: TRBV27
J gene: TRBJ1-1
CDR3 protein: CASRLGAGGTEAFF
CDR3 DNA: TGTGCCAGCAGGTTGGGGGCGGGGGGCACTGAAGCTTTCTTT

D gene: -
clone size: -
V gene: TRBV29-1
J gene: TRBJ1-2
CDR3 protein: CSDDRGEGYTF
CDR3 DNA: TGCAGCGACGATAGAGGTGAAGGCTACACCTTC

D gene: TRBD1
clone size: once
V gene: TRBV18
J gene: TRBJ2-7
CDR3 protein: CASSPLRTGKAYEQYF
CDR3 DNA: TGTGCCAGCTCACCACTCAGGACAGGGAAGGCGTACGAGCAGTACTTC

D gene: TRBD2
clone size: -
V gene: TRBV7-9
J gene: TRBJ2-4
CDR3 protein: CASSQGSSGRRGKNIQYF
CDR3 DNA: TGTGCCAGCAGCCAGGGGTCTAGCGGGAGGAGGGGCAAAAACATTCAGTACTTC

D gene: TRBD1
clone size: -
V gene: TRBV7-6
J gene: TRBJ1-4
CDR3 protein: CASSRRDRFNEKLFF
CDR3 DNA: TGTGCCAGCAGCAGGCGGGACAGATTCAATGAAAAACTGTTTTTT

D gene: -
clone size: few
V gene: TRBV7-3
J gene: TRBJ2-5
CDR3 protein: CASSLTDSRTQYF
CDR3 DNA: TGTGCCAGCAGCTTAACCGACAGTAGGACCCAGTACTTC

D gene: -
clone size: -
V gene: TRBV6-5
J gene: TRBJ1-5
CDR3 protein: CASSAWGTEPQHF
CDR3 DNA: TGTGCCAGCAGCGCATGGGGGACGGAGCCCCAGCATTTT

D gene: -
clone size: few
V gene: TRBV14
J gene: TRBJ2-5
CDR3 protein: CASSQGARSETQYF
CDR3 DNA: TGTGCCAGCAGCCAAGGGGCTAGGTCGGAGACCCAGTACTTC